The present T cell receptor (beta chain) was sequenced within a study of blood T cell repertoires in COVID-19. Sequencing used immunoSEQ multiplex PCR; TCRdb keeps in-frame clones, though not all of them. The sample comprises around 290,000 clones, 80% to 90% of which are singletons, and less than 15% rests with the top ten. Germline values: CDR1 SGHTA, CDR2 FQGNSA. The CDR3 is 14 residues long. V was cut by 4 bases and J by 0 bases, with 9 bases left in between. Sequencing was performed on peripheral blood. V and J are TRBV7-2 and TRBJ1-1; weak D call: TRBD1 (6 bases). The clonotype comes from a woman between 65 and 79 years old with COVID-19, enrolled during active disease. CDR3 amino acids: CASSSRGLNTEAFF. CDR3 DNA sequence: TGTGCCAGCAGCTCGCGGGGGCTGAACACTGAAGCTTTCTTT.